These T cell receptor beta chains were read from a single sample in a study of cytomegalovirus exposure and HLA in healthy donors. Clones were read by immunoSEQ multiplex PCR, and TCRdb kept only the in-frame ones, dropping some. The data show approximately 160,000 clones, around 76% seen once. Sequenced input: PBMCs. These receptors all come from a woman aged 40 to 50 in good health and CMV-seronegative. Each CDR3 is given with its conserved first and last residue. A D gene is named only where the DNA matches it firmly. Size is stated for part of the rows, as once, few or many counts, or as a class when the clone is expanded.

d_call: TRBD1
v_call: TRBV19
j_call: TRBJ1-5
clone_size: .
cdr3_aa: CATTDRGGVSNQPQHF
cdr3_nt: TGTGCCACTACAGACAGGGGAGGAGTAAGCAATCAGCCCCAGCATTTT

d_call: .
v_call: TRBV7-8
j_call: TRBJ1-4
clone_size: .
cdr3_aa: CASSLDAVEKLFF
cdr3_nt: TGTGCCAGCAGCTTAGATGCGGTCGAAAAACTGTTTTTT

d_call: .
v_call: TRBV27
j_call: TRBJ2-1
clone_size: .
cdr3_aa: CASSAGLPPSSYNEQFF
cdr3_nt: TGTGCCAGCAGTGCCGGACTGCCCCCGAGCTCCTACAATGAGCAGTTCTTC

d_call: .
v_call: TRBV7-9
j_call: TRBJ1-1
clone_size: .
cdr3_aa: CASSASPGGGTEAFF
cdr3_nt: TGTGCCAGCAGCGCTAGCCCGGGCGGGGGCACTGAAGCTTTCTTT

d_call: .
v_call: TRBV7-9
j_call: TRBJ2-3
clone_size: .
cdr3_aa: CASSSSIGQRTDTQYF
cdr3_nt: TGTGCCAGCAGCTCCTCGATCGGACAGAGGACAGATACGCAGTATTTT

d_call: TRBD1
v_call: TRBV11-2
j_call: TRBJ1-4
clone_size: few
cdr3_aa: CASSLRGGGEKLFF
cdr3_nt: TGTGCCAGCAGCTTAAGAGGGGGCGGTGAAAAACTGTTTTTT

d_call: .
v_call: TRBV7-9
j_call: TRBJ2-2
clone_size: few
cdr3_aa: CASSLAEGRGELFF
cdr3_nt: TGTGCCAGCAGCTTAGCGGAGGGGCGCGGGGAGCTGTTTTTT

d_call: TRBD2
v_call: TRBV7-6
j_call: TRBJ2-1
clone_size: .
cdr3_aa: CASTEGASGSYNEQFF
cdr3_nt: TGTGCCAGCACCGAAGGGGCTAGCGGTTCCTACAATGAGCAGTTCTTC

d_call: .
v_call: TRBV5-1
j_call: TRBJ1-1
clone_size: .
cdr3_aa: CASSLEATAGVAFF
cdr3_nt: TGCGCCAGCAGCTTGGAGGCGACCGCCGGAGTGGCTTTCTTT

d_call: .
v_call: TRBV19
j_call: TRBJ1-1
clone_size: .
cdr3_aa: CASSKGEGEAFF
cdr3_nt: TGTGCCAGTAGTAAGGGGGAGGGTGAAGCTTTCTTT

d_call: .
v_call: TRBV6-5
j_call: TRBJ2-7
clone_size: once
cdr3_aa: CASSYTVNRLSYEQYF
cdr3_nt: TGTGCCAGCAGTTATACCGTAAACAGGTTGTCCTACGAGCAGTACTTC

d_call: .
v_call: TRBV5-4
j_call: TRBJ2-1
clone_size: .
cdr3_aa: CASSLQGQSSYNEQFF
cdr3_nt: TGTGCCAGCAGCTTGCAAGGACAGTCTTCCTACAATGAGCAGTTCTTC

d_call: TRBD2
v_call: TRBV30
j_call: TRBJ2-7
clone_size: .
cdr3_aa: CAWSVTSGSEQYF
cdr3_nt: TGTGCCTGGAGTGTAACTAGCGGGAGCGAGCAGTACTTC

d_call: TRBD2
v_call: TRBV5-1
j_call: TRBJ2-1
clone_size: .
cdr3_aa: CASSLLPLAASYNEQFF
cdr3_nt: TGCGCCAGCAGCTTACTCCCGCTAGCGGCCTCCTACAATGAGCAGTTCTTC

d_call: TRBD1
v_call: TRBV5-1
j_call: TRBJ2-7
clone_size: .
cdr3_aa: CASSQGQGVPYEQYF
cdr3_nt: TGCGCCAGCAGCCAAGGACAGGGGGTCCCCTACGAGCAGTACTTC

d_call: .
v_call: TRBV12-5
j_call: TRBJ2-7
clone_size: .
cdr3_aa: CASSKGLFLEQYF
cdr3_nt: TGTGCTAGTAGTAAAGGACTTTTCCTTGAGCAGTACTTC

d_call: .
v_call: TRBV7-2
j_call: TRBJ2-2
clone_size: .
cdr3_aa: CASSLGTAYGELFF
cdr3_nt: TGTGCCAGCAGCTTAGGTACCGCCTACGGGGAGCTGTTTTTT

d_call: TRBD2
v_call: TRBV4-1
j_call: TRBJ2-7
clone_size: .
cdr3_aa: CASSPLAGVYEQYF
cdr3_nt: TGCGCCAGCAGCCCTCTAGCGGGAGTCTACGAGCAGTACTTC

d_call: TRBD1
v_call: TRBV7-9
j_call: TRBJ1-1
clone_size: .
cdr3_aa: CASSSGQGARTEAFF
cdr3_nt: TGTGCCAGCAGCTCCGGACAGGGGGCGAGGACTGAAGCTTTCTTT

d_call: .
v_call: TRBV5-1
j_call: TRBJ2-2
clone_size: .
cdr3_aa: CASSPNSNTGELFF
cdr3_nt: TGCGCCAGCAGCCCTAACTCGAACACCGGGGAGCTGTTTTTT

d_call: .
v_call: TRBV27
j_call: TRBJ1-4
clone_size: .
cdr3_aa: CASSPQPRLPFEKLFF
cdr3_nt: TGTGCCAGCAGCCCTCAGCCGAGGTTACCTTTTGAAAAACTGTTTTTT

d_call: TRBD1
v_call: TRBV27
j_call: TRBJ1-2
clone_size: .
cdr3_aa: CASSSRTGGKGEYYGYTF
cdr3_nt: TGTGCCAGCAGTTCCAGGACAGGGGGAAAGGGTGAGTACTATGGCTACACCTTC

d_call: TRBD1
v_call: TRBV7-8
j_call: TRBJ1-5
clone_size: .
cdr3_aa: CASSSGQGAEQPQHF
cdr3_nt: TGTGCCAGCAGCTCCGGACAGGGGGCAGAACAGCCCCAGCATTTT